The source of this TCR beta chain is a study of human T cells and chemical hapten exposure. Background on the study: The study enrolled mostly female patients with alopecia areata, totalis or universalis.

Time point described: pre-sensitization, week 0. Treatment in this sample: therapeutic diphenylcyclopropenone sensitization with weekly scalp DPC. The study enrolled 18 to 70-year-old alopecia patients suitable for DPC. Before extraction, the whole blood was not fractionated, and total RNA was taken from it. Separate cDNA molecules received unique molecular identifiers, which the library attached to them. TCRdb independently ran MiXCR on the RACE reads; one entry per CDR3 protein. In the table there are 300,000 to 450,000 distinct CDR3 sequences, 5.1% of which are singletons. This clonotype was seen many times. The receptor comes from a woman aged 45-60 years with alopecia areata. Some clones in this sample may be carry-over from other donors' samples. Sample: whole blood, taken in connection with sensitization to the hapten diphenylcyclopropenone (DPC).

This CDR3 reads CASSEQPGFSSYEQYF. CDR3 sequence (DNA): TGTGCCAGCAGTGAACAGCCCGGGTTTAGCTCCTACGAGCAGTACTTC. V is TRBV25-1 and J is TRBJ2-7; D unclear. Trimming left V 2 bases short and J 0 bases short, with 14 bases between. This CDR3 is built from 16 residues. Germline V gene lookup returns CDR1 MGHDK and CDR2 SYGVNS.